The 20 T cell receptor beta chains listed next were all sequenced from one sample in a study of blood T cell repertoires in COVID-19. The data were produced by immunoSEQ multiplex PCR, yet TCRdb's version contains in-frame clones alone and is incomplete. The sample lists about 140,000 clones; about three quarters were seen once. The sequenced sample consisted of PBMCs or T cells enriched from blood (not recorded which). These receptors originate from a woman between 45 and 65 years old who had recovered from COVID-19.

The chain links TRBV18 to TRBJ2-2, with TRBD1 matching 7 bases. With V trimmed by 3 bases and J by 4 bases, 8 bases remained unmatched. Germline lookup yields CDR1 KGHSH and CDR2 LQKENI. The CDR3 sequence is 16 residues long. CDR3 coding DNA: TGTGCCAGCTCACCTCATTCAGGGGGATTCACCGGGGAGCTGTTTTTT. This translates into CASSPHSGGFTGELFF.

This CDR3 reads CASSVGSGRPRETQYF. The CDR3 DNA sequence: TGTGCCAGCAGCGTAGGGAGCGGGAGACCTCGGGAGACCCAGTACTTC. The gene calls are TRBV9 and TRBJ2-5; 8 bases fit TRBD2. This CDR3 comprises 16 residues. Germline-derived CDR1 and CDR2 are SGDLS and YYNGEE. V was pared by 0 bases and J by 5 bases, with 9 bases of the junction left unmatched.

The V and J genes are TRBV7-9 and TRBJ2-1, with 9 bases matching TRBD1. Trimming at V came to 4 bases and at J to 8 bases, leaving 21 bases not matched to a gene. CDR3 length: 19 residues. Germline lookup yields CDR1 SEHNR and CDR2 FQNEAQ (reference sequence). CDR3 nucleotides: TGTGCCAGCAGCTCACGGGAACTCGGGACAGGGAAATATACGCATGAGCAGTTCTTC. This sequence encodes CASSSRELGTGKYTHEQFF.

This sequence joins TRBV19 and TRBJ2-5; D call uncertain. The CDR3 runs to 13 residues. Trimming left V 4 bases short and J 7 bases short, with 13 bases between. The germline V gene has CDR1 LNHDA and CDR2 SQIVND (reference sequence). The CDR3 sequence is CASSNSQKGTQYF. As DNA, the CDR3 is TGTGCCAGTAGTAATAGCCAGAAAGGGACCCAGTACTTC.

The gene calls are TRBV2 and TRBJ2-3; 11 positions agree with TRBD2. This CDR3 spans 18 amino acids. Germline lookup yields CDR1 SNHLY and CDR2 FYNNEI. Trimming at V came to 3 bases and at J to 3 bases, leaving 11 bases not matched to a gene. CDR3 loop: CASSENSGGAGGTDTQYF. CDR3 coding DNA: TGTGCCAGCAGTGAGAATAGCGGGGGGGCAGGTGGGACAGATACGCAGTATTTT.

This clone was recorded many times. The chain is built from TRBV19 and TRBJ1-2; 7 bases are shared with TRBD1. The V and J ends lost 9 bases and 6 bases, in that order; junction bases with no gene match: 10. CDR1 LNHDA and CDR2 SQIVND come from the germline V gene (reference sequence). The CDR3 is 13 residues long. The CDR3 spells CASSTGWVDGYTF. The DNA for the CDR3 is TGTGCCAGCTCGACAGGGTGGGTAGATGGCTACACCTTC.

The chain has TRBV9 and TRBJ2-3; TRBD2 is a possible D gene (6 bases). CDR3 length equals 14 residues. Germline values: CDR1 SGDLS, CDR2 YYNGEE. Trimming removed 1 base at V and 5 bases at J, with 11 bases between. CDR3 region: CASSVIPEGDTQYF. The CDR3 bases are TGTGCCAGCAGCGTAATTCCGGAGGGAGATACGCAGTATTTT.

The chain carries TRBV5-1 and TRBJ2-7, with 8 bases that match TRBD1. Unmatched junction bases numbered 7, after V lost 0 bases and J lost 5 bases. CDR3 length equals 15 residues. Germline-derived CDR1 and CDR2 are SGHRS and YFSETQ. The CDR3 region is CASSLAGTGIHEQYF. CDR3 DNA sequence: TGCGCCAGCAGCTTGGCCGGGACAGGTATCCACGAGCAGTACTTC.

The chain uses TRBV20-1 and TRBJ2-1, with D possibly being TRBD2 (5 bases). The length of the CDR3 is 15 residues. V was pared by 3 bases and J by 0 bases, with 12 bases between. CDR1 is DFQATT and CDR2 is SNEGSKA in the germline V gene (reference sequence). The CDR3 region has the DNA TGCAGTGCTAGTCGGGGAAGGAGCTCCTACAATGAGCAGTTCTTC. It yields the protein CSASRGRSSYNEQFF.

The chain recombines TRBV27 with TRBJ1-1, with D unclear. V lost 3 bases and J lost 2, with 13 bases in between. This CDR3 is 15 amino acids long. The germline V gene encodes CDR1 MNHEY and CDR2 SMNVEV (reference sequence). As DNA, the CDR3 is TGTGCCAGCAGTTTTATCGCTACAGTCAACACTGAAGCTTTCTTT. Protein sequence: CASSFIATVNTEAFF.

The chain couples TRBV5-4 to TRBJ2-1; 15 nucleotides line up with TRBD2. Germline V lookup: CDR1 SGHNT, CDR2 YYREEE (reference sequence). V lost 4 bases and J lost 10; bases outside the gene matches: 6. The CDR3 has 15 amino acids. The CDR3 loop reads CASSPGTSGRREQFF. The CDR3 DNA reads as TGTGCCAGCAGCCCCGGGACTAGCGGGAGGAGGGAGCAGTTCTTC. Drawing the rest from reference TRBV5-4 and TRBJ2-1, the complete variable domain is ETGVTQSPTHLIKTRGQQVTLRCSSQSGHNTVSWYQQALGQGPQFIFQYYREEENGRGNFPPRFSGLQFPNYSSELNVNALELDDSALYLCASSPGTSGRREQFFGPGTRLTVL.

The rearrangement joins TRBV5-4 to TRBJ1-3; 7 nucleotides line up with TRBD1. Per germline, CDR1 SGHNT and CDR2 YYREEE (reference sequence). V was clipped by 3 bases and J by 4 bases; unmatched bases: 13. There are 17 residues in the CDR3. In nucleotides, the CDR3 is TGTGCCAGCAGCTCGCCGGGGCAGGGGGAGCACGGAAACACCATATATTTT. Encoded protein: CASSSPGQGEHGNTIYF.

CDR3 amino acids: CASSQIRYPNTEAFF. In DNA, the CDR3 is TGTGCCAGCAGCCAAATACGGTACCCGAACACTGAAGCTTTCTTT. V and J are TRBV3-1 (or the pseudogene TRBV3-2) and TRBJ1-1; no firm D call. Germline values: CDR1 LGHDT, CDR2 YNNKEL (reference sequence). This CDR3 region has 15 residues. Trimming cost V 2 bases and J 1 base, with 11 bases left between them.

This chain connects TRBV2 to TRBJ2-3; D is perhaps TRBD2 (5 bases). CDR3 length equals 14 residues. Per germline, CDR1 SNHLY and CDR2 FYNNEI. The V end lost 4 bases, the J end lost 0 bases, and 8 bases lay between the germline ends. Written as DNA, the CDR3 is TGTGCCAGCAGTGGCGGGTTAAGCACAGATACGCAGTATTTT. This sequence encodes CASSGGLSTDTQYF.

The table lists this clone with a few counts. V usage is TRBV27 and J usage is TRBJ2-1, with TRBD2 identical over 7 bases. V dropped 2 bases and J dropped 5; count of bases not matched to a gene: 3. CDR3 size: 14 residues. Germline V gene data show CDR1 as MNHEY and CDR2 as SMNVEV (reference sequence). CDR3 coding DNA: TGTGCCAGCAGTTTAAGGCGGGGGAACAATGAGCAGTTCTTC. This codes for CASSLRRGNNEQFF.

V usage is TRBV28 and J usage is TRBJ1-3; D uncertain. V gave up 1 base and J gave up 0 bases, with 13 bases separating them. The CDR3 spans 17 residues. The germline CDR1 and CDR2 sequences are MDHEN and SYDVKM. Here the CDR3 reads CASSLSLGSSSGNTIYF. The CDR3 nucleotides read TGTGCCAGCAGTTTATCACTCGGGAGTTCCTCTGGAAACACCATATATTTT.

This chain joins TRBV5-4 and TRBJ1-1, with D possibly TRBD1 on 5 matching bases. The CDR3 has 16 residues. The V end was cut by 4 bases, the J end by 2 bases, with 18 bases between. CDR1 and CDR2 (germline): SGHNT, YYREEE (reference sequence). CDR3 coding DNA: TGTGCCAGCAGCCACCTGCAGGGCCTAGGAAACACTGAAGCTTTCTTT. Encoded protein: CASSHLQGLGNTEAFF.

The chain links TRBV19 to TRBJ2-2; D is unclear. There are 15 residues in the CDR3. Trimming shortened V by 1 base and J by 0 bases, and 6 bases separated the two germline ends. Germline V CDR1 and CDR2: LNHDA, SQIVND (reference sequence). CDR3 loop: CASSIVNTNTGELFF. The CDR3 coding sequence is TGTGCCAGTAGTATAGTAAACACGAACACCGGGGAGCTGTTTTTT. Looking up the rest from reference TRBV19 and TRBJ2-2 gives the full variable domain: DGGITQSPKYLFRKEGQNVTLSCEQNLNHDAMYWYRQDPGQGLRLIYYSQIVNDFQKGDIAEGYSVSREKKESFPLTVTSAQKNPTAFYLCASSIVNTNTGELFFGEGSRLTVL.

The chain uses TRBV5-1 and TRBJ2-6, with 8 positions matching TRBD2. The V and J ends lost 3 bases and 4 bases, in that order; junction bases with no gene match: 12. Germline lookup yields CDR1 SGHRS and CDR2 YFSETQ. This CDR3 contains 18 residues. The CDR3 region is CASSWEAGGVQGANVLTF. CDR3 DNA: TGCGCCAGCAGCTGGGAGGCGGGAGGAGTACAAGGGGCCAACGTCCTGACTTTC.

The chain combines TRBV9 with TRBJ1-6; the D is unclear. V lost 0 bases, J lost 5 bases, and 9 bases lay in between. In germline, CDR1 is SGDLS, CDR2 YYNGEE. The length of the CDR3 is 15 residues. The CDR3 DNA sequence: TGTGCCAGCAGCGTAGAACCGGGGAATAATTCACCCCTCCACTTT. Translating gives CASSVEPGNNSPLHF.